The 22 T cell receptor beta chains given below trace back to one sample, sequenced in a study of shared clonotypes between healthy human individuals. Sequenced by immunoSEQ multiplex PCR; TCRdb stores in-frame clones only, minus some. Of about 1,500,000 clones listed, around 95% are singletons. The sequenced sample consisted of naive CD4+ T cells sorted from blood. This sample's subset: CD45RA+ positively selected. These receptors all come from a man younger than 40 in good health.

The rearrangement uses TRBV7-6 and TRBJ2-2, with no clear D. CDR3 size: 12 residues. CDR1 is SGHVS and CDR2 is FNYEAQ in the germline V gene. V shed 1 base and J shed 7 bases, with 4 bases lying between them. CDR3 protein: CASSLVVGELFF. Written as DNA, the CDR3 is TGTGCCAGCAGCTTAGTTGTCGGGGAGCTGTTTTTT.

A single count supports this clone. The chain uses TRBV19 and TRBJ2-3; TRBD2 matches 7 bases. The V gene's germline CDR1 is LNHDA and CDR2 SQIVND (reference sequence). The J segment lost 2 bases and the V segment lost 6 bases, leaving 14 bases of the junction unmatched. This CDR3 has 17 amino acids. CDR3 sequence (DNA): TGTGCCAGTAGCAAACCAATAACGGGAGGTACCACAGATACGCAGTATTTT. Its protein is CASSKPITGGTTDTQYF.

The chain is built from TRBV28 and TRBJ2-1; the match to TRBD2 covers 7 bases. The trim removed 3 bases at V and 7 bases at J, leaving 6 bases unmatched. This CDR3 is built from 14 residues. Per the germline V gene, CDR1 is MDHEN and CDR2 is SYDVKM. The CDR3 is CASSFLAERNEQFF. The DNA of the CDR3 is TGTGCCAGCAGTTTTCTAGCGGAGAGGAATGAGCAGTTCTTC.

As to this clone: This is likely a read error, given that the CDR3 carries no conserved phenylalanine or tryptophan at its end. Because the CDR3's place on the DNA is in doubt, the DNA is left out and the CDR3 is given as listed by TCRdb. The chain has TRBV5-4 and TRBJ1-1. The CDR3 length equals 12 residues, ends included. Per germline, CDR1 SGHNT and CDR2 YYREEE (reference sequence). This CDR3 reads CASSLEGAPPMI.

The chain is built from TRBV29-1 and TRBJ1-1; TRBD1 matches 7 bases. V lost 6 bases to trimming and J lost 6 bases; unmatched junction nucleotides: 25. This CDR3 has 18 amino acids. The germline V gene encodes CDR1 SQVTM and CDR2 ANQGSEA. CDR3 region: CSVEDGGTAIRHWPEAFF. The DNA of the CDR3 is TGCAGCGTCGAGGACGGTGGGACAGCTATTAGGCATTGGCCTGAAGCTTTCTTT.

This clone occurred once. This chain connects TRBV18 to TRBJ2-1, with 12 nucleotides matching TRBD1. The CDR3 extends over 18 amino acids. CDR1 and CDR2 from the germline V gene are KGHSH and LQKENI. Trimming removed 3 bases from V and 9 bases from J; junction bases left unmatched: 15. The DNA of the CDR3 is TGTGCCAGCTCACCGAGGGTGGGTCCCGGGACAGGGGGCCGTGAGCAGTTCTTC. It translates to CASSPRVGPGTGGREQFF.

This clone appeared a single time. The chain couples TRBV5-1 to TRBJ2-1, with 13 bases fitting TRBD2. The germline gives CDR1 SGHRS, CDR2 YFSETQ. The V and J ends lost 4 bases and 6 bases, in that order; junction bases with no gene match: 13. The CDR3 consists of 18 residues. CDR3 sequence reads: CASSLWTSGSAVPNEQFF. The CDR3 nucleotides read TGCGCCAGCAGCCTGTGGACTAGCGGGAGTGCGGTACCCAATGAGCAGTTCTTC.

The gene calls are TRBV6-1 and TRBJ2-3; weak D call: TRBD1 (5 bases). The V gene's germline CDR1 is MNHNS and CDR2 SASEGT. The CDR3 loop spans 13 amino acids. V was cut by 8 bases and J by 0 bases, with 9 bases left in between. Written as DNA, the CDR3 is TGTGCCAGCTTCAGGGATAGCACAGATACGCAGTATTTT. Its protein is CASFRDSTDTQYF.

This rearrangement joins TRBV11-1 to TRBJ2-4; no reliable D call. Per the germline V gene, CDR1 is SGHAT and CDR2 is FQDESV (reference sequence). The CDR3 totals 16 residues. The V gene lost 5 bases and the J gene lost 7 bases, with 21 bases spanning the gap. The CDR3 here is CASSLRLGPPSNIQYF. Written as DNA, the CDR3 is TGTGCCAGCAGCCTAAGACTCGGACCGCCCTCTAACATTCAGTACTTC.

The V and J genes are TRBV9 and TRBJ2-1, with 10 bases aligning to TRBD2. CDR3 length: 17 amino acids. Germline CDR1 is SGDLS and CDR2 is YYNGEE. V trimming: 0 bases; J trimming: 8 bases; junction bases outside the gene matches: 11. The CDR3 sequence: CASSVAPGTSVGHEQFF. The CDR3 DNA is TGTGCCAGCAGCGTAGCTCCCGGGACTAGCGTAGGACATGAGCAGTTCTTC.

This clone was seen once. The V gene is TRBV5-5, the J gene TRBJ2-4; 11 positions agree with TRBD2. J was trimmed by 1 base and V by 4 bases; bases with no gene match: 13. Germline lookup yields CDR1 SGHKS and CDR2 YYEKEE (reference sequence). The CDR3 length is 19 residues. The CDR3 loop reads CASSTHTSGSLGAKNIQYF. The CDR3 DNA is TGTGCCAGCAGCACTCATACTAGCGGGAGTCTCGGGGCCAAAAACATTCAGTACTTC.

This chain uses TRBV9 with TRBJ2-1; no firm D call. The CDR3 runs 14 residues. The germline V and J ends were trimmed by 2 bases and 5 bases, with 11 bases remaining between them. Per germline, CDR1 SGDLS and CDR2 YYNGEE. The CDR3 nucleotides read TGTGCCAGCAGCGTCGCGACCCCCAACAATGAGCAGTTCTTC. It translates to CASSVATPNNEQFF.

The rearrangement joins TRBV14 to TRBJ2-1, with D hard to call. This CDR3 is 13 amino acids long. Germline CDR1 SGHDN, CDR2 FVKESK. Trimming cost V 0 bases and J 12 bases, with 12 bases left between them. DNA of the CDR3: TGTGCCAGCAGCCAAGACCTCGCGCATGGGCAGTTCTTC. Encoded protein: CASSQDLAHGQFF. Variable domain in full (rest from reference TRBV14 and TRBJ2-1): EAGVTQFPSHSVIEKGQTVTLRCDPISGHDNLYWYRRVMGKEIKFLLHFVKESKQDESGMPNNRFLAERTGGTYSTLKVQPAELEDSGVYFCASSQDLAHGQFFGPGTRLTVL.

About this clone itself: The same CDR3 arises from other DNA sequences in this sample as well. The CDR3, as DNA: TGCGCCAGCAGCTTGGCGGGAGGGCCTAACGAGCAGTACTTC. Translated: CASSLAGGPNEQYF. This chain connects TRBV5-1 to TRBJ2-7; 8 positions agree with TRBD2. The CDR3 is made up of 14 amino acids. Germline CDR1 and CDR2: SGHRS and YFSETQ. The V and J ends lost 0 bases and 5 bases, in that order; junction bases with no gene match: 4.

This clone was detected only once. The chain is built from TRBV6-5 and TRBJ1-3; D remains ambiguous. The CDR3 totals 15 residues. Germline lookup yields CDR1 MNHEY and CDR2 SVGAGI. V shed 0 bases and J shed 2 bases, with 8 bases lying between them. In DNA form, the CDR3 reads TGTGCCAGCAGTTACTCTTTGGGGACTGGAAACACCATATATTTT. Protein sequence: CASSYSLGTGNTIYF.

The J gene is TRBJ2-2, the V gene TRBV29-1; 11 bases agree with TRBD1. The V segment lost 7 bases and the J segment 6 bases; nucleotides outside the gene matches: 10. The CDR3 loop spans 15 amino acids. Germline assignment: CDR1 SQVTM and CDR2 ANQGSEA. The CDR3 DNA reads TGCAGCGCCAGGGGCGGGACAGGGGGATCCGGGGAGCTGTTTTTT. Amino acid sequence: CSARGGTGGSGELFF.

This chain connects TRBV9 to TRBJ1-1, with D perhaps matching TRBD1 (6 bases). CDR1 is SGDLS, CDR2 YYNGEE, per germline. Trimming cost V 1 base and J 4 bases, with 11 bases left between them. The CDR3 contains 14 residues. In nucleotides, the CDR3 is TGTGCCAGCAGCGTAACACAGGGCGGCACTGAAGCTTTCTTT. The encoded protein is CASSVTQGGTEAFF. The variable domain in full, completed from reference TRBV9 and TRBJ1-1, reads DSGVTQTPKHLITATGQRVTLRCSPRSGDLSVYWYQQSLDQGLQFLIQYYNGEERAKGNILERFSAQQFPDLHSELNLSSLELGDSALYFCASSVTQGGTEAFFGQGTRLTVV.

V is TRBV9 and J is TRBJ2-1; TRBD2 is a possible D gene (5 bases). Germline CDR1 is SGDLS and CDR2 is YYNGEE. Between the trimmed V and J ends, which lost 0 bases and 8 bases, there was a span of 18 bases. The CDR3 covers 16 residues. CDR3 sequence (DNA): TGTGCCAGCAGCGTAGATGGGCGGGTGTGGAGTGATGAGCAGTTCTTC. It codes for CASSVDGRVWSDEQFF.

This clone has only one observation. The rearrangement joins TRBV28 to TRBJ1-2, with a weak D call TRBD1 (6 bases). Germline CDR1 MDHEN, CDR2 SYDVKM. This CDR3 is built from 13 residues. V was shortened by 3 bases and J by 7 bases, with 12 bases between the two germline ends. The CDR3 reads CASSLGNRVGYTF. The CDR3 nucleotides read TGTGCCAGCAGTTTGGGCAACAGGGTTGGCTACACCTTC.

The CDR3: CASSFESPNQPQHF. The CDR3 bases are TGTGCCAGCAGCTTTGAGTCCCCCAATCAGCCCCAGCATTTT. This chain joins TRBV7-2 and TRBJ1-5, with D uncertain. CDR1 is SGHTA, CDR2 FQGNSA, per germline. This CDR3 is 14 amino acids long. V was shortened by 3 bases and J by 3 bases, with 9 bases between the two germline ends. The whole variable domain, filled in from reference TRBV7-2 and TRBJ1-5, reads GAGVSQSPSNKVTEKGKDVELRCDPISGHTALYWYRQSLGQGLEFLIYFQGNSAPDKSGLPSDRFSAERTGGSVSTLTIQRTQQEDSAVYLCASSFESPNQPQHFGDGTRLSIL.

This clone was counted only a few times. The V gene is TRBV28, the J gene TRBJ1-1; a possible D gene is TRBD1 (5 bases). Between the trimmed V and J ends, which lost 8 bases and 5 bases, there was a span of 15 bases. Germline-derived CDR1 and CDR2 are MDHEN and SYDVKM. This CDR3 region has 13 residues. The CDR3 protein is CASQYTRGTEAFF. The CDR3 DNA follows: TGTGCCAGCCAGTATACCCGGGGGACTGAAGCTTTCTTT. Using reference TRBV28 and TRBJ1-1 for the parts outside the CDR3, the full variable domain is DVKVTQSSRYLVKRTGEKVFLECVQDMDHENMFWYRQDPGLGLRLIYFSYDVKMKEKGDIPEGYSVSREKKERFSLILESASTNQTSMYLCASQYTRGTEAFFGQGTRLTVV.

V gene TRBV27 combines with J gene TRBJ2-7; D unclear. This CDR3 has 15 amino acids. From germline, CDR1 is MNHEY and CDR2 SMNVEV (reference sequence). V was trimmed by 4 bases and J by 6 bases, leaving 19 bases between them. CDR3 sequence reads: CASSSRTRFSPEQYF. As DNA, the CDR3 is TGTGCCAGCAGTTCCCGAACGAGGTTCTCGCCCGAGCAGTACTTC.